The sample holds a few counts of the clone carrying this T cell receptor beta chain. Its antigen is still unknown. The CDR3 is made up of 14 amino acids. The V and J ends lost 0 bases and 2 bases respectively, with 8 bases between them. Germline V gives CDR1 SEHNR, CDR2 FQNEAQ (reference sequence). The sample comes from a study of spatial heterogeneity in lung cancer. Overall study: The count of detected beta-chain sequences consistently exceeded that of alpha-chain sequences. Findings of the study overall: The study found ubiquitous expanded tumor TCRs in blood more at resection than follow-up.

In TCRdb, the 5' RACE reads were re-called with MiXCR into one record per CDR3 protein. The data hold over 85,000 distinct CDR3 sequences, with roughly 19% observed a single time. Regarding time point: blood at routine non-recurrence follow-up after resection. Whole RNA from tumor, nontumor lung or frozen PBMC was sequenced unsorted. The source material was PBMCs, sampled at follow-up. The sequence was obtained from a male donor with early-stage non-small cell lung cancer. The chain recombines TRBV7-9 with TRBJ2-7; D uncertain. CDR3 DNA: TGTGCCAGCAGCTTAGCACTAAGACCCTACGAGCAGTACTTC. Translated: CASSLALRPYEQYF.